Listed below are T cell receptor beta chains from one sample, sequenced in a study of technical replicates of blood from several donors. Generated by immunoSEQ multiplex PCR, the TCRdb table keeps only in-frame clones and is missing some. The sample includes some 79,000 clones, 90% to 95% of them seen just once. Sequenced material: T cells isolated from PBMCs. The receptors derive from a human donor in good health. CDR3s include the opening cysteine and the closing phenylalanine or tryptophan. A D gene is named only where the DNA matches it firmly. The size entry is marked missing in some rows and otherwise reads once, few, many or a size class.

clone size: NA
V gene: TRBV14
D gene: NA
J gene: TRBJ2-3
CDR3 length: 15
CDR3 DNA: TGTGCCAGCAGCCAAGATTGGGGCGCACAGAGCACGCAGTATTTT
CDR3 protein: CASSQDWGAQSTQYF

clone size: NA
V gene: TRBV5-1
D gene: NA
J gene: TRBJ1-4
CDR3 length: 15
CDR3 DNA: TGCGCCAGCAGCTTGGAGGGGATCGGTTACGAAAAACTGTTTTTT
CDR3 protein: CASSLEGIGYEKLFF

clone size: NA
V gene: TRBV7-6
D gene: NA
J gene: TRBJ2-6
CDR3 length: 15
CDR3 DNA: TGTGCCAGCAGCCAAGGCAGGGCTGGGGCCAACGTCCTGACTTTC
CDR3 protein: CASSQGRAGANVLTF

clone size: NA
V gene: TRBV18
D gene: TRBD1
J gene: TRBJ2-7
CDR3 length: 17
CDR3 DNA: TGTGCCAGCTCACCACAAGAACCTGGGACAGGGGGTTACGAGCAGTACTTC
CDR3 protein: CASSPQEPGTGGYEQYF

clone size: NA
V gene: TRBV19
D gene: NA
J gene: TRBJ1-1
CDR3 length: 13
CDR3 DNA: TGTGCCAGTAGTATAGAGGCGAACACTGAAGCTTTCTTT
CDR3 protein: CASSIEANTEAFF

clone size: NA
V gene: TRBV12-5
D gene: NA
J gene: TRBJ1-2
CDR3 length: 13
CDR3 DNA: TGTGCTAGTGGTTTGGTACCTGGGGGCGGCTACACCTTC
CDR3 protein: CASGLVPGGGYTF

clone size: NA
V gene: TRBV5-1
D gene: TRBD2
J gene: TRBJ2-3
CDR3 length: 15
CDR3 DNA: TGCGCCAGCAGCTCGTCGGGGGGGAGCGATTATACGCAGTATTTT
CDR3 protein: CASSSSGGSDYTQYF

clone size: NA
V gene: TRBV4-2
D gene: NA
J gene: TRBJ2-7
CDR3 length: 14
CDR3 DNA: TGTGCCAGCAGCCCCCCAGGGCACTCCTACGAGCAGTACTTC
CDR3 protein: CASSPPGHSYEQYF

clone size: NA
V gene: TRBV5-1
D gene: NA
J gene: TRBJ2-7
CDR3 length: 14
CDR3 DNA: TGCGCCAGCAGCTCCGGGACTGACTCATACGAGCAGTACTTC
CDR3 protein: CASSSGTDSYEQYF

clone size: NA
V gene: TRBV7-8
D gene: NA
J gene: TRBJ2-1
CDR3 length: 18
CDR3 DNA: TGTGCCAGCAGCTTGGTCCTCCCACGGGAGAGTACGTACAATGAGCAGTTCTTC
CDR3 protein: CASSLVLPRESTYNEQFF

clone size: NA
V gene: TRBV6-1
D gene: NA
J gene: TRBJ1-1
CDR3 length: 14
CDR3 DNA: TGTGCCGGCCGGCGGTACGGTGAGGGTTTTGAAGCTTTCTTT
CDR3 protein: CAGRRYGEGFEAFF

clone size: NA
V gene: TRBV19
D gene: NA
J gene: TRBJ1-5
CDR3 length: 15
CDR3 DNA: TGTGCCAGTAGTATAGACGTACAGGGCAGCCAGCCCCAGCATTTT
CDR3 protein: CASSIDVQGSQPQHF

clone size: NA
V gene: TRBV5-8
D gene: TRBD1
J gene: TRBJ1-3
CDR3 length: 13
CDR3 DNA: TGTGCCAGCAGCCCTCGACAGGGAGGCCCCATATATTTT
CDR3 protein: CASSPRQGGPIYF

clone size: NA
V gene: TRBV28
D gene: TRBD2
J gene: TRBJ2-1
CDR3 length: 17
CDR3 DNA: TGTGCCAGCAGTCCAGTTTATACGGCGGGAGGGCCTTATGAGCAGTTCTTC
CDR3 protein: CASSPVYTAGGPYEQFF

clone size: NA
V gene: TRBV5-1
D gene: NA
J gene: TRBJ1-2
CDR3 length: 14
CDR3 DNA: TGCGCCAGCAGCTTGCTCCACCCACAGGATGGCTACACCTTC
CDR3 protein: CASSLLHPQDGYTF

clone size: NA
V gene: TRBV12-5
D gene: NA
J gene: TRBJ1-4
CDR3 length: 17
CDR3 DNA: TGTGCTAGTGGTTTGGTAGTCAGTGGGGGCCAGGAAGAAAAACTGTTTTTT
CDR3 protein: CASGLVVSGGQEEKLFF

clone size: NA
V gene: TRBV5-1
D gene: NA
J gene: TRBJ2-3
CDR3 length: 15
CDR3 DNA: TGCGCCAGCAGCTTGGGCCTAGAACTCACAGATACGCAGTATTTT
CDR3 protein: CASSLGLELTDTQYF

clone size: NA
V gene: TRBV4-1
D gene: NA
J gene: TRBJ2-6
CDR3 length: 16
CDR3 DNA: TGCGCCAGCAGCCAAGATACGGGCTCTGGGGCCAACGTCCTGACTTTC
CDR3 protein: CASSQDTGSGANVLTF

clone size: NA
V gene: TRBV27
D gene: NA
J gene: TRBJ2-2
CDR3 length: 13
CDR3 DNA: TGTGCCAGCGAGGGACTCAACACCGGGGAGCTGTTTTTT
CDR3 protein: CASEGLNTGELFF

clone size: NA
V gene: TRBV4-1
D gene: TRBD1
J gene: TRBJ1-5
CDR3 length: 17
CDR3 DNA: TGCGCCAGCAGCCAAGCCTGGGGCAGGGGGAGCAATCAGCCCCAGCATTTT
CDR3 protein: CASSQAWGRGSNQPQHF

clone size: NA
V gene: TRBV29-1
D gene: TRBD1
J gene: TRBJ2-6
CDR3 length: 16
CDR3 DNA: TGCAGCGTCCGTGACTACGGACAGGCTGGGGCCAACGTCCTGACTTTC
CDR3 protein: CSVRDYGQAGANVLTF

clone size: once
V gene: TRBV6-6
D gene: NA
J gene: TRBJ1-5
CDR3 length: 16
CDR3 DNA: TGTGCCAGCAGTTACGGGACTCCAGTAAATAATCAGCCCCAGCATTTT
CDR3 protein: CASSYGTPVNNQPQHF

clone size: NA
V gene: TRBV5-6
D gene: TRBD1
J gene: TRBJ2-1
CDR3 length: 15
CDR3 DNA: TGTGCCAGCAGCTTGTCAGGGGGCGCTTACAATGAGCAGTTCTTC
CDR3 protein: CASSLSGGAYNEQFF

clone size: NA
V gene: TRBV11-3
D gene: TRBD1
J gene: TRBJ1-1
CDR3 length: 15
CDR3 DNA: TGTGCCAGCAGCTTAAGGTCTGACAGGGCCCCTGAAGCTTTCTTT
CDR3 protein: CASSLRSDRAPEAFF

clone size: NA
V gene: TRBV9
D gene: TRBD2
J gene: TRBJ2-5
CDR3 length: 17
CDR3 DNA: TGTGCCAGCAGCGGGTCGACTAGCGGGAGTCGACAAGAGACCCAGTACTTC
CDR3 protein: CASSGSTSGSRQETQYF

clone size: NA
V gene: TRBV13
D gene: TRBD1
J gene: TRBJ1-1
CDR3 length: 14
CDR3 DNA: TGTGCCAGCAGCTTCTGGGACAGGGGGACTGAAGCTTTCTTT
CDR3 protein: CASSFWDRGTEAFF

clone size: NA
V gene: TRBV4-2
D gene: TRBD1
J gene: TRBJ1-4
CDR3 length: 14
CDR3 DNA: TGTGCCAGCAGCCGGACAGGGGATGATGAAAAACTGTTTTTT
CDR3 protein: CASSRTGDDEKLFF

clone size: NA
V gene: TRBV6-6
D gene: NA
J gene: TRBJ1-5
CDR3 length: 13
CDR3 DNA: TGTGCCAGCACCTTGGCAGGGAGGCAGCCCCAGCATTTT
CDR3 protein: CASTLAGRQPQHF

clone size: NA
V gene: TRBV27
D gene: NA
J gene: TRBJ2-3
CDR3 length: 15
CDR3 DNA: TGTGCCAGCAGTCCCACGGGGGTGAGCACAGATACGCAGTATTTT
CDR3 protein: CASSPTGVSTDTQYF

clone size: NA
V gene: TRBV6-1
D gene: TRBD2
J gene: TRBJ2-1
CDR3 length: 16
CDR3 DNA: TGTGCCAGCAGTGAAGGACTAGCCCGTATGTGGGGTGAGCAGTTCTTC
CDR3 protein: CASSEGLARMWGEQFF

clone size: NA
V gene: TRBV6-5
D gene: NA
J gene: TRBJ1-1
CDR3 length: 15
CDR3 DNA: TGTGCCAGCAGTTACGGGGCAGGGGTGAACACTGAAGCTTTCTTT
CDR3 protein: CASSYGAGVNTEAFF

clone size: NA
V gene: TRBV28
D gene: NA
J gene: TRBJ1-4
CDR3 length: 19
CDR3 DNA: TGTGCCAGCAGTTCATATCCCGGGTCTGATTCTGGTCTTAGGGAAAAACTGTTTTTT
CDR3 protein: CASSSYPGSDSGLREKLFF

clone size: once
V gene: TRBV10-3
D gene: TRBD2
J gene: TRBJ2-7
CDR3 length: 14
CDR3 DNA: TGTGCCATCAGTATGGCGGGAGGGCCGGGCGAGCAGTACTTC
CDR3 protein: CAISMAGGPGEQYF

clone size: once
V gene: TRBV18
D gene: NA
J gene: TRBJ2-7
CDR3 length: 14
CDR3 DNA: TGTGCCAGCTCACCAGGAGGCGGATCCTACGAGCAGTACTTC
CDR3 protein: CASSPGGGSYEQYF

clone size: NA
V gene: TRBV5-1
D gene: TRBD2
J gene: TRBJ2-1
CDR3 length: 15
CDR3 DNA: TGCGCCAGCAGCTTGCTAGCGGGAGATCCGAATGAGCAGTTCTTC
CDR3 protein: CASSLLAGDPNEQFF

clone size: NA
V gene: TRBV4-1
D gene: TRBD2
J gene: TRBJ2-7
CDR3 length: 15
CDR3 DNA: TGCGCCAGCAGCCAGTCCGGGACTAGCGGGTACGAGCAGTACTTC
CDR3 protein: CASSQSGTSGYEQYF

clone size: NA
V gene: TRBV19
D gene: TRBD2
J gene: TRBJ2-7
CDR3 length: 15
CDR3 DNA: TGTGCCAGTAGCAGAAGACTAGCGGGAGCCAACGAGCAGTACTTC
CDR3 protein: CASSRRLAGANEQYF

clone size: NA
V gene: TRBV5-4
D gene: TRBD1
J gene: TRBJ2-1
CDR3 length: 14
CDR3 DNA: TGTGCCAGCAGCTCCGGGACAGGGGGCAGTGAGCAGTTCTTC
CDR3 protein: CASSSGTGGSEQFF

clone size: NA
V gene: TRBV10-1
D gene: TRBD1
J gene: TRBJ2-1
CDR3 length: 16
CDR3 DNA: TGCGCCAGCAGTGAGTGGACAGGGCCAGAATACAATGAGCAGTTCTTC
CDR3 protein: CASSEWTGPEYNEQFF

clone size: NA
V gene: TRBV10-2
D gene: NA
J gene: TRBJ1-4
CDR3 length: 14
CDR3 DNA: TGCGCCAGCAGTGTGGGGGCGAGGAATGAAAAACTGTTTTTT
CDR3 protein: CASSVGARNEKLFF

clone size: NA
V gene: TRBV4-2
D gene: TRBD1
J gene: TRBJ1-4
CDR3 length: 17
CDR3 DNA: TGTGCCAGCAGCCAAGATATTCCACAGGGGGCTCACGAAAAACTGTTTTTT
CDR3 protein: CASSQDIPQGAHEKLFF

clone size: NA
V gene: TRBV4-1
D gene: NA
J gene: TRBJ2-3
CDR3 length: 15
CDR3 DNA: TGCGCCAGCAGCCAAGATCAAGGAGGGCCAGATACGCAGTATTTT
CDR3 protein: CASSQDQGGPDTQYF

clone size: NA
V gene: TRBV30
D gene: NA
J gene: TRBJ1-1
CDR3 length: 15
CDR3 DNA: TGTGCCTGGAGTGTACCTCAGGGGCTAAACACTGAAGCTTTCTTT
CDR3 protein: CAWSVPQGLNTEAFF

clone size: NA
V gene: TRBV28
D gene: NA
J gene: TRBJ2-7
CDR3 length: 14
CDR3 DNA: TGTGCCAGCAGTTGGCTAGGGAGTGAGGGCGAGCAGTACTTC
CDR3 protein: CASSWLGSEGEQYF

clone size: NA
V gene: TRBV2
D gene: TRBD2
J gene: TRBJ2-3
CDR3 length: 18
CDR3 DNA: TGTGCCAGCAGCCTGATCCTTACGGGACTAGCCTCTTCAGATACGCAGTATTTT
CDR3 protein: CASSLILTGLASSDTQYF

clone size: NA
V gene: TRBV2
D gene: NA
J gene: TRBJ1-6
CDR3 length: 16
CDR3 DNA: TGTGCCAGCAGTGAAATCCCCAGCCCACAGAATTCACCCCTCCACTTT
CDR3 protein: CASSEIPSPQNSPLHF

clone size: NA
V gene: TRBV6-4
D gene: TRBD1
J gene: TRBJ1-5
CDR3 length: 13
CDR3 DNA: TGTGCCAGCAGTCCACAGGGGGATCAGCCCCAGCATTTT
CDR3 protein: CASSPQGDQPQHF

clone size: once
V gene: TRBV6-5
D gene: NA
J gene: TRBJ1-1
CDR3 length: 14
CDR3 DNA: TGTGCCAGCAAGAGCACAGGGTTTTTTACTGAAGCTTTCTTT
CDR3 protein: CASKSTGFFTEAFF

clone size: NA
V gene: TRBV9
D gene: NA
J gene: TRBJ1-3
CDR3 length: 16
CDR3 DNA: TGTGCCAGCAGCTCCTCTAGTAACGGAGCTGGAAACACCATATATTTT
CDR3 protein: CASSSSSNGAGNTIYF

clone size: NA
V gene: TRBV6-6
D gene: NA
J gene: TRBJ1-5
CDR3 length: 13
CDR3 DNA: TGTGCCAGCAGACAGCTGACCAATCAGCCCCAGCATTTT
CDR3 protein: CASRQLTNQPQHF

clone size: few
V gene: TRBV18
D gene: NA
J gene: TRBJ1-1
CDR3 length: 15
CDR3 DNA: TGTGCCAGCTCACCTCTAGATAAAATGAACACTGAAGCTTTCTTT
CDR3 protein: CASSPLDKMNTEAFF

clone size: NA
V gene: TRBV27
D gene: TRBD2
J gene: TRBJ2-7
CDR3 length: 15
CDR3 DNA: TGTGCCAGCAGTTTCGCCCCTCCGGGACTAAACGAGCAGTACTTC
CDR3 protein: CASSFAPPGLNEQYF

clone size: NA
V gene: TRBV19
D gene: NA
J gene: TRBJ1-2
CDR3 length: 15
CDR3 DNA: TGTGCCAGTAGTACTCCCCAGGGGCCGTACTATGGCTACACCTTC
CDR3 protein: CASSTPQGPYYGYTF

clone size: NA
V gene: TRBV18
D gene: TRBD1
J gene: TRBJ2-5
CDR3 length: 15
CDR3 DNA: TGTGCCAGCTCAATGGAGACAGGGGGAAAAGAGACCCAGTACTTC
CDR3 protein: CASSMETGGKETQYF

clone size: NA
V gene: TRBV15
D gene: TRBD2
J gene: TRBJ2-7
CDR3 length: 15
CDR3 DNA: TGTGCCACCAGCAGAGCCGCGGGAGGACTGAACGAGCAGTACTTC
CDR3 protein: CATSRAAGGLNEQYF

clone size: NA
V gene: TRBV2
D gene: NA
J gene: TRBJ1-5
CDR3 length: 15
CDR3 DNA: TGTGCCAGCAGTGAAGGGCAGACTAACCTTCAGCCCCAGCATTTT
CDR3 protein: CASSEGQTNLQPQHF

clone size: NA
V gene: TRBV7-2
D gene: NA
J gene: TRBJ1-1
CDR3 length: 16
CDR3 DNA: TGTGCCAGCAGACCACCCCCCCAGGGGAGGGACACTGAAGCTTTCTTT
CDR3 protein: CASRPPPQGRDTEAFF